This T cell receptor beta chain was documented in a study of blood T cell repertoires in COVID-19. Study-level background: Cohort 3 donors were reported recovered after two negative PCRs, clearance, or symptom resolution.

Clinical history as reported by participants underpinned cohort assignment. Unmatched junction bases numbered 4, after V lost 4 bases and J lost 8 bases. The CDR3 is 15 residues long. From germline, CDR1 is LNHDA and CDR2 SQIVND (reference sequence). Here immunoSEQ multiplex PCR was the method, and the copy in TCRdb shows in-frame clones only, minus some. This repertoire shows hundreds of thousands of clones, about 88% found once; its top ten account for 2% to 2.5%. The origin of this receptor is a woman aged 60 to 75 in a cohort exposed to, infected with or recovered from COVID-19 (not recorded which). The chain joins TRBV19 to TRBJ2-1, with 14 positions matching TRBD2. The sample taken for sequencing was PBMCs or T cells enriched from blood (not recorded which). Here the CDR3 reads CASSRLAGGPDEQFF. The CDR3 DNA reads TGTGCCAGTAGTAGACTAGCGGGAGGGCCGGATGAGCAGTTCTTC.